This T cell receptor (beta chain) was captured by sequencing in a study of blood T cell repertoires in COVID-19. Germline V gene data show CDR1 as SGHDT and CDR2 as YYEEEE. The CDR3 is made up of 13 amino acids. Unmatched junction bases numbered 5, after V lost 2 bases and J lost 6 bases. Some clones are missing from TCRdb's copy, which holds only in-frame ones; the method was immunoSEQ multiplex PCR. The data hold roughly 400,000 clones, with 70% to 90% observed a single time. Material: PBMCs or T cells enriched from blood (not recorded which). The gene calls are TRBV5-6 and TRBJ2-7, with 7 bases aligning to TRBD1. The clonotype originates from a woman between 40 and 55 years old with acute COVID-19. The CDR3 nucleotides read TGTGCCAGCAGCTTAACCGGGACAGCCGAGCAGTACTTC. Its translation is CASSLTGTAEQYF.